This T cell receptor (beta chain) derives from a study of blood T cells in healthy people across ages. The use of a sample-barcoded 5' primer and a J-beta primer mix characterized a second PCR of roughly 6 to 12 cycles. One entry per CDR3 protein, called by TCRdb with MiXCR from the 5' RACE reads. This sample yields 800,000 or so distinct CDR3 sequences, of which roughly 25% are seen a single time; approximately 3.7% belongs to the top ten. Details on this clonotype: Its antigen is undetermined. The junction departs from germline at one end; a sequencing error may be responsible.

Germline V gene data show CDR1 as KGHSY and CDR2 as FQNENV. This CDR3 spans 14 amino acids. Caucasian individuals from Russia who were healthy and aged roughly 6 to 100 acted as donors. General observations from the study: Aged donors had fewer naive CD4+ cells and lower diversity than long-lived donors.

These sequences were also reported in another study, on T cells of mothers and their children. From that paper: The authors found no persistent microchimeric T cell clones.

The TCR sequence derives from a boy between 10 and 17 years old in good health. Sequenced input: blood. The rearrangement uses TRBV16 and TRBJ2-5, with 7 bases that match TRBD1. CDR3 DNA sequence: TGCGCCAGCAGCCACGGACAGGTAGAGGAGACCCAGTACTTC. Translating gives CASSHGQVEETQYF.